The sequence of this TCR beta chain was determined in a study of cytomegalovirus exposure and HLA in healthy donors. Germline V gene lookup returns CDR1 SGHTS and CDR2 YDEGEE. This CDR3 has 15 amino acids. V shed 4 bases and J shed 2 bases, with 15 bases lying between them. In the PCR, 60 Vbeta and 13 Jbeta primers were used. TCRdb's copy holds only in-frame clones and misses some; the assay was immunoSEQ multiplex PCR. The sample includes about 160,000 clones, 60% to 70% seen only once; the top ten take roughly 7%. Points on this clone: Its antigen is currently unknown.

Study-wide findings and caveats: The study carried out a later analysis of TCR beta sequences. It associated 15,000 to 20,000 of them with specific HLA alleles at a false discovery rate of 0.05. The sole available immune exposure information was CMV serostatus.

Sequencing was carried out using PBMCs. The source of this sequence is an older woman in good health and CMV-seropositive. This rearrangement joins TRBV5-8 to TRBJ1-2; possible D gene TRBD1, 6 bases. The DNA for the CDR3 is TGTGCCAGCAGCCGCCCCCACGGACAGAACTATGGCTACACCTTC. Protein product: CASSRPHGQNYGYTF.